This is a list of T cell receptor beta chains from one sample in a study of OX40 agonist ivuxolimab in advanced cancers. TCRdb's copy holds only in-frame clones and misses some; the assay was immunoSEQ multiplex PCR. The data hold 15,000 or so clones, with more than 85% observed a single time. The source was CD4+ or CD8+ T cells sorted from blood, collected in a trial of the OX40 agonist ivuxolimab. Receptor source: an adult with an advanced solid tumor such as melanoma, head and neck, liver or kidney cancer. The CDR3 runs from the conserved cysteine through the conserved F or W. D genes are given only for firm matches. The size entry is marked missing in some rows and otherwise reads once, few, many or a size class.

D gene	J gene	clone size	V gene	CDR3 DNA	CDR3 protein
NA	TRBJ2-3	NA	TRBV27	TGTGCCAGCAGTTTTTTAGTGGGCACAGATACGCAGTATTTT	CASSFLVGTDTQYF
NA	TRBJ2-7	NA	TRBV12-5	TGTGCTAGTGGTTTGGTACAATCGCAATTGATCTACGAGCAGTACTTC	CASGLVQSQLIYEQYF
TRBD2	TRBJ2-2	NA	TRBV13	TGTGCCAGCAGCTTGGGACTAGCGGGCACCGGGGAGCTGTTTTTT	CASSLGLAGTGELFF
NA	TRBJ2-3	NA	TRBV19	TGTGCCAGTAGTACTAAGAGGACAGATACGCAGTATTTT	CASSTKRTDTQYF
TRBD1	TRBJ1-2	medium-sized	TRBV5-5	TGTGCCAGCAGCTCGGACAGGGGCGATATGTATGGCTACACCTTC	CASSSDRGDMYGYTF
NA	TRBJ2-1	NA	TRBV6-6	TGTGCCAGCAGTCCGTGGACAGACAGGAATGAGCAGTTCTTC	CASSPWTDRNEQFF
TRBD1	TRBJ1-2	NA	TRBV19	TGTGCCAGTAGTATCTGGGAGGGGGCGCGCAACTATGGCTACACCTTC	CASSIWEGARNYGYTF
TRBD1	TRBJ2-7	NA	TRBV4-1	TGCGCCAGCAGCCAAGACCCGCCCGGGACAGGGCTCTACGAGCAGTACTTC	CASSQDPPGTGLYEQYF
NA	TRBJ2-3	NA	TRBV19	TGTGCCAGTAGTATCTCAGGATATGGCACAGATACGCAGTATTTT	CASSISGYGTDTQYF
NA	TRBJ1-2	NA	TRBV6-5	TGTGCCAGCAGTTACGGGGTGGGCTATGGCTACACCTTC	CASSYGVGYGYTF
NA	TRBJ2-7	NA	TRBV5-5	TGTGCCAGCAGCGGTGAGGGCTCCTACGAGCAGTACTTC	CASSGEGSYEQYF
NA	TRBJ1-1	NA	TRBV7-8	TGTGCCAGCAGCTTAGCGGGCAGGAACATGAACACTGAAGCTTTCTTT	CASSLAGRNMNTEAFF
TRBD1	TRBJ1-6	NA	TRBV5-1	TGCGCCAGCAGCCTGGACAGGAGTAATTCACCCCTCCACTTT	CASSLDRSNSPLHF
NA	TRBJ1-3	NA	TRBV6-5	TGTGCCAGCACCCACGACATCTCTGGAAACACCATATATTTT	CASTHDISGNTIYF
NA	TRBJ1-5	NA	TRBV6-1	TGTGCCAGCAGTGAAATTTTGGCAGGGGCCGGTATGGGCAATCAGCCCCAGCATTTT	CASSEILAGAGMGNQPQHF
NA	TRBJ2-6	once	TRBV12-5	TGTGCTAGTGGTTTGGACATTCTCTCTGGGGCCAACGTCCTGACTTTC	CASGLDILSGANVLTF
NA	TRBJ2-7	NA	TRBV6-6	TGTGCCAGCAGTTACCCCGGGGGCGAGCAGTACTTC	CASSYPGGEQYF
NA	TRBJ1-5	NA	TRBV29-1	TGCAGCGTTGGGACCACACAGAGACGAATCTACAATCAGCCCCAGCATTTT	CSVGTTQRRIYNQPQHF
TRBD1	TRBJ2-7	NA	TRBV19	TGTGCCAGTAGTATGGGGACAGGGGACGAGCAGTACTTC	CASSMGTGDEQYF
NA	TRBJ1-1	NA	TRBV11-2	TGTGCCAGCAGCTTAGATTACAGCGGACTGGACACTGAAGCTTTCTTT	CASSLDYSGLDTEAFF
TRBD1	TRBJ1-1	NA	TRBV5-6	TGTGCCAGCAGCTACGGACAGGGGGCGGCTGAAGCTTTCTTT	CASSYGQGAAEAFF
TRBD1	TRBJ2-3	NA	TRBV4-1	TGCGCCAGCAGCCAAACACCGGGACAGGGAACAGATACGCAGTATTTT	CASSQTPGQGTDTQYF